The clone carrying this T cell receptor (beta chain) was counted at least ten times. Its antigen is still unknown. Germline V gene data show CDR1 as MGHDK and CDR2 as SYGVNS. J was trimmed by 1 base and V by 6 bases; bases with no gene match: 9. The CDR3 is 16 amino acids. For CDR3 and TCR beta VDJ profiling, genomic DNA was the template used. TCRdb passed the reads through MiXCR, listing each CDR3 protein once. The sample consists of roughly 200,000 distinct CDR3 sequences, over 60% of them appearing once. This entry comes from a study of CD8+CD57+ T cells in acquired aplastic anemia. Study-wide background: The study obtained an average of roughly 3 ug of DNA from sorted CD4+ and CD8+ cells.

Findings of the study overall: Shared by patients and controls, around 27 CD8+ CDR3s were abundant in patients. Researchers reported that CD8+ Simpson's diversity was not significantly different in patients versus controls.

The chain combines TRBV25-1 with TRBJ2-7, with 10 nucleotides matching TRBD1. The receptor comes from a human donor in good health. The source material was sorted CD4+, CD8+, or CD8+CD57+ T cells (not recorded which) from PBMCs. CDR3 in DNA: TGTGCCAGCAGCGGGGTCAGGGACAGGGGATCCTACGAGCAGTACTTC. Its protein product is CASSGVRDRGSYEQYF.